Listed here are 19 T cell receptor beta chains from one sample, sequenced in a study of T cells after posttransplantation cyclophosphamide. Busulfan-fludarabine conditioning, marrow transplant, and cyclophosphamide on days +3 and +4 were administered. Sequencing used immunoSEQ multiplex PCR; TCRdb keeps in-frame clones, though not all of them. The sample carries approximately 39,000 clones, roughly 78% recorded once. This specimen consisted of CD4+ T cells sorted from blood, obtained 1,700 to 2,000 days after a stem cell transplant with posttransplant cyclophosphamide. The receptors were gathered from a female patient between 40 and 55 years old who received an allogeneic stem cell transplant from a related donor, was CMV-positive, and had no GVHD. The graft donor may be the source of some T cells.

The chain employs TRBV28 and TRBJ1-1; TRBD1 matches at 10 bases. This CDR3 comprises 14 residues. Germline CDR1 and CDR2: MDHEN and SYDVKM. V gave up 4 bases and J gave up 6 bases; unmatched junction bases: 5. CDR3 in amino acids: CASSWGQGRAEAFF. CDR3 DNA sequence: TGTGCCAGCAGTTGGGGACAGGGGAGGGCTGAAGCTTTCTTT.

The chain has TRBV10-3 and TRBJ2-3, with TRBD2 matching 7 bases. Germline CDR1 is ENHRY and CDR2 is SYGVKD. This CDR3 comprises 14 residues. The trim removed 2 bases at V and 2 bases at J, leaving 1 base unmatched. The CDR3 DNA reads as TGTGCCATCAGTGAGAGCGGGGACACAGATACGCAGTATTTT. Its protein product is CAISESGDTDTQYF.

V and J are TRBV16 and TRBJ2-2; D remains ambiguous. V was pared by 2 bases and J by 5 bases, with 15 bases between. Germline lookup yields CDR1 KGHSY and CDR2 FQNENV. The length of the CDR3 is 16 residues. In DNA form, the CDR3 reads TGTGCCAGCAGCCAACCGACTTCTCCCACTACCGGGGAGCTGTTTTTT. It yields the protein CASSQPTSPTTGELFF.

The V and J genes are TRBV5-1 and TRBJ2-7; TRBD1 agrees at 8 bases. The V gene end was trimmed by 3 bases and the J gene end by 2 bases; junction bases not matched to a gene: 4. The germline V gene has CDR1 SGHRS and CDR2 YFSETQ. CDR3 length: 14 amino acids. The CDR3 protein is CASSSGQGTYEQYF. CDR3 sequence (DNA): TGCGCCAGCAGCTCCGGACAGGGAACCTACGAGCAGTACTTC. Full variable domain (outside the CDR3, taken from reference TRBV5-1 and TRBJ2-7): KAGVTQTPRYLIKTRGQQVTLSCSPISGHRSVSWYQQTPGQGLQFLFEYFSETQRNKGNFPGRFSGRQFSNSRSEMNVSTLELGDSALYLCASSSGQGTYEQYFGPGTRLTVT.

The chain employs TRBV19 and TRBJ1-1, with 7 bases identical to TRBD1. The germline gives CDR1 LNHDA, CDR2 SQIVND (reference sequence). V lost 3 bases and J lost 12; bases outside the gene matches: 13. The CDR3 spans 14 residues. CDR3 DNA: TGTGCCAGTAGTATCGACAACAGGGGTTGGGGGACTTTCTTT. Amino acids: CASSIDNRGWGTFF.

This clone was found a few times. This chain joins TRBV5-1 and TRBJ2-2, with D uncertain. Trimming took off 0 bases at V and 5 bases at J, with 5 bases between the two ends. The germline V gene encodes CDR1 SGHRS and CDR2 YFSETQ. The CDR3 is made up of 13 amino acids. This CDR3 is CASSLVGTGELFF. The CDR3 DNA follows: TGCGCCAGCAGCTTGGTCGGGACCGGGGAGCTGTTTTTT.

This rearrangement joins TRBV5-1 to TRBJ2-7; perhaps TRBD1 as D (6 bases). V dropped 4 bases and J dropped 5 bases, with 13 bases sitting between them. CDR1 and CDR2 from the germline V gene are SGHRS and YFSETQ. The CDR3 has 13 residues. CDR3 protein: CASSGTHRDEQYF. In DNA form, the CDR3 reads TGCGCCAGCAGCGGGACCCACAGGGACGAGCAGTACTTC. Full variable domain (rest looked up from reference TRBV5-1 and TRBJ2-7): KAGVTQTPRYLIKTRGQQVTLSCSPISGHRSVSWYQQTPGQGLQFLFEYFSETQRNKGNFPGRFSGRQFSNSRSEMNVSTLELGDSALYLCASSGTHRDEQYFGPGTRLTVT.

This clone occurred a few times. This chain joins TRBV21-1 and TRBJ1-2; the D segment call TRBD1 is taken from the table without a DNA check. TRBV21-1 is recorded as a pseudogene. The CDR3 length is 16 residues. CDR3 bases: TGTGCCAGCAGCAAACCGGACAGATTATATAACTATGGCTACACCTTC. It specifies CASSKPDRLYNYGYTF.

CDR3 DNA: TGTGCCAGCAGTGACTCCTGGGGGGGTGGAAACACCATATATTTT. This translates into CASSDSWGGGNTIYF. The chain employs TRBV6-1 and TRBJ1-3, with D perhaps TRBD1 (5 bases). This CDR3 contains 15 residues. The germline CDR1 and CDR2 sequences are MNHNS and SASEGT. Trimming removed 3 bases from V and 3 bases from J, with 12 bases in between.

The CDR3 is CASSHNYNQPQHF. The CDR3 DNA reads TGTGCCAGCAGCCACAACTACAATCAGCCCCAGCATTTT. V and J are TRBV16 and TRBJ1-5, with D uncertain. Germline CDR1 reads KGHSY; CDR2 reads FQNENV. V lost 3 bases and J lost 3, with 6 bases in between. This CDR3 is built from 13 residues.

The chain employs TRBV10-1 and TRBJ2-3; 7 bases agree with TRBD2. Germline CDR1 and CDR2: WNHNN and SYGVQD (reference sequence). The CDR3 consists of 15 residues. The ends lost 1 base at V and 4 bases at J; junction bases unmatched: 5. The CDR3 DNA is TGCGCCAGCAGTGAGTGGGGGACTAAGCCAGATACGCAGTATTTT. Translation: CASSEWGTKPDTQYF.

The rearrangement uses TRBV6-6 and TRBJ2-7; TRBD1 matches 12 bases. The V gene end was trimmed by 5 bases and the J gene end by 4 bases; junction bases not matched to a gene: 3. The germline V gene encodes CDR1 MNHNY and CDR2 SVGAGI (reference sequence). The CDR3 extends over 14 amino acids. The CDR3 DNA reads TGTGCCAGCAGTCGGGACAGGGGGCTATACGAGCAGTACTTC. Its protein product is CASSRDRGLYEQYF.

This clone was counted between two and nine times. CDR3 loop: CASSPGGLAGTAEETQYF. Written as DNA, the CDR3 is TGTGCCAGCAGCCCAGGGGGACTAGCGGGGACCGCCGAAGAGACCCAGTACTTC. The chain links TRBV11-3 to TRBJ2-5, with 13 bases fitting TRBD2. Germline V CDR1 and CDR2: SGHNT, YENEEA. The junction had 12 bases not matched to a gene; V was cut back by 5 bases and J by 3 bases. The CDR3 runs 18 residues.

The chain joins TRBV7-9 to TRBJ2-5; no clear D. The CDR3 totals 12 residues. CDR1 is SEHNR, CDR2 FQNEAQ, per germline (reference sequence). Trimming removed 5 bases at V and 3 bases at J, with 7 bases between. The CDR3 bases are TGTGCCAGCAGCCCACTGGAAGAGACCCAGTACTTC. Its translation: CASSPLEETQYF.

The CDR3 DNA reads TGTGCCAGCAGTGGGGGCGGGACAGCCAACACTGAAGCTTTCTTT. Its protein is CASSGGGTANTEAFF. This chain links TRBV2 with TRBJ1-1; 7 bases match TRBD1. CDR1 and CDR2 (germline): SNHLY, FYNNEI. With V trimmed by 4 bases and J by 2 bases, 7 bases remained unmatched. CDR3 length equals 15 residues.

This chain connects TRBV29-1 to TRBJ2-3, with a possible D match to TRBD1 (6 bases). Germline V lookup: CDR1 SQVTM, CDR2 ANQGSEA. The germline V and J ends were trimmed by 6 bases and 4 bases, with 20 bases remaining between them. This CDR3 contains 15 residues. The CDR3 sequence: CSVDYRVGAADTQYF. The CDR3 nucleotides read TGCAGCGTAGACTACAGGGTGGGGGCGGCAGATACGCAGTATTTT.

The rearrangement joins TRBV14 to TRBJ2-1; 10 bases match TRBD2. The CDR3 extends over 15 amino acids. V was pared by 4 bases and J by 4 bases, with 4 bases of the junction left unmatched. Germline V lookup: CDR1 SGHDN, CDR2 FVKESK. The CDR3 sequence: CASSLLAGVYNEQFF. The CDR3 DNA reads TGTGCCAGCAGCCTCCTAGCGGGGGTTTACAATGAGCAGTTCTTC. The variable domain in full, with the rest retrieved from reference TRBV14 and TRBJ2-1, is EAGVTQFPSHSVIEKGQTVTLRCDPISGHDNLYWYRRVMGKEIKFLLHFVKESKQDESGMPNNRFLAERTGGTYSTLKVQPAELEDSGVYFCASSLLAGVYNEQFFGPGTRLTVL.

The V and J genes are TRBV28 and TRBJ2-2; 8 nucleotides align to TRBD2. V lost 7 bases and J lost 5; bases outside the gene matches: 9. There are 15 residues in the CDR3. CDR1 is MDHEN and CDR2 is SYDVKM in the germline V gene. The CDR3: CASNRGGQGTGELFF. In DNA form, the CDR3 reads TGTGCCAGCAACCGGGGGGGGCAGGGGACCGGGGAGCTGTTTTTT.

CDR3 sequence: CASSLGWASGAFTDTQYF. CDR3 DNA sequence: TGCGCCAGCAGCTTGGGGTGGGCTAGCGGGGCGTTCACAGATACGCAGTATTTT. The genes are TRBV5-1 and TRBJ2-3, with TRBD2 matching over 9 bases. The CDR3 sequence is 18 residues long. The ends lost 0 bases at V and 2 bases at J; junction bases unmatched: 10. Per the germline V gene, CDR1 is SGHRS and CDR2 is YFSETQ.